One sample yielded the 27 T cell receptor beta chains listed below, sequenced in a study of OX40 agonist ivuxolimab in advanced cancers. Some clones are missing from TCRdb's copy, which holds only in-frame ones; the method was immunoSEQ multiplex PCR. The profile shows roughly 91,000 clones, approximately 90% of them singletons. The sequences come from CD4+ or CD8+ T cells sorted from blood, collected in a trial of the OX40 agonist ivuxolimab. The receptors were gathered from an adult with an advanced solid tumor such as melanoma, head and neck, liver or kidney cancer.

This clone was picked up one time. V and J are TRBV7-2 and TRBJ2-7; 7 positions agree with TRBD1. Germline CDR1 SGHTA, CDR2 FQGNSA. CDR3 length: 15 amino acids. The V gene end was trimmed by 5 bases and the J gene end by 4 bases; junction bases not matched to a gene: 11. CDR3 sequence: CASSTSGGNRYEQYF. CDR3 nucleotide sequence: TGTGCCAGCAGCACTTCAGGGGGAAACAGGTACGAGCAGTACTTC.

The chain carries TRBV19 and TRBJ1-4, with D unclear. This CDR3 is 13 amino acids long. With 4 bases removed from V and 4 bases from J, the gap between germline ends came to 7 bases. Germline V gene lookup returns CDR1 LNHDA and CDR2 SQIVND (reference sequence). CDR3 coding DNA: TGTGCCAGTAGTAACCAGGTTAATGAAAAACTGTTTTTT. Translated: CASSNQVNEKLFF.

The rearrangement uses TRBV11-2 and TRBJ1-1; 9 positions agree with TRBD1. V gave up 4 bases and J gave up 3 bases; unmatched junction bases: 6. The CDR3 sequence is 15 residues long. CDR1 is SGHAT and CDR2 is FQNNGV in the germline V gene. This chain's CDR3 is CASSSWTGDDTEAFF. The CDR3 nucleotides are TGTGCCAGCAGCTCTTGGACAGGGGATGACACTGAAGCTTTCTTT.

The chain is built from TRBV5-1 and TRBJ2-4; possible D gene TRBD2, 5 bases. Germline-derived CDR1 and CDR2 are SGHRS and YFSETQ. This CDR3 is built from 16 residues. V lost 4 bases and J lost 0, with 14 bases in between. In DNA form, the CDR3 reads TGCGCCAGCAGCCAAGGACTCGAACTAGCCAAAAACATTCAGTACTTC. It translates to CASSQGLELAKNIQYF.

J is TRBJ2-3 and V is TRBV13; 14 bases map to TRBD2. The trim removed 5 bases at V and 1 base at J, leaving 8 bases unmatched. CDR3 length: 18 residues. CDR1 PRHDT and CDR2 FYEKMQ come from the germline V gene (reference sequence). The CDR3 DNA follows: TGTGCCAGCAGCGCCCGGACTAGCGGGGGGCGACGCACAGATACGCAGTATTTT. Translation: CASSARTSGGRRTDTQYF. Supplemented by reference TRBV13 and TRBJ2-3, the full variable domain reads AAGVIQSPRHLIKEKRETATLKCYPIPRHDTVYWYQQGPGQDPQFLISFYEKMQSDKGSIPDRFSAQQFSDYHSELNMSSLELGDSALYFCASSARTSGGRRTDTQYFGPGTRLTVL.

The rearrangement joins TRBV7-2 to TRBJ2-2; D is unclear. Germline CDR1 and CDR2: SGHTA and FQGNSA. This CDR3 has 13 amino acids. The V gene lost 1 base and the J gene lost 8 bases, with 8 bases spanning the gap. The CDR3 DNA reads TGTGCCAGCAGCTTAGGTGTGGTTGGGGAGCTGTTTTTT. As protein: CASSLGVVGELFF.

V and J are TRBV30 and TRBJ1-2, with 7 bases that match TRBD1. The CDR3 sequence is 15 residues long. J gave up 0 bases and V 3 bases, and 7 bases lay outside the gene matches. From germline, CDR1 is GTSNPN and CDR2 SVGIG (reference sequence). In DNA form, the CDR3 reads TGTGCCTGGAGCCGCACAGGGGATTCTAACTATGGCTACACCTTC. This encodes CAWSRTGDSNYGYTF.

The chain carries TRBV28 and TRBJ2-5, with 10 nucleotides matching TRBD1. CDR3 length: 13 amino acids. The germline gives CDR1 MDHEN, CDR2 SYDVKM. Trimming cost V 5 bases and J 6 bases; bases outside gene matches: 3. The CDR3 protein is CASSPDRGQTQYF. For the CDR3, the DNA is TGTGCCAGCAGTCCAGACAGGGGGCAGACCCAGTACTTC.

The chain joins TRBV20-1 to TRBJ2-7; no firm D call. This CDR3 contains 11 residues. The germline CDR1 and CDR2 sequences are DFQATT and SNEGSKA (reference sequence). V gave up 3 bases and J gave up 6 bases, with 9 bases separating them. The CDR3 sequence is CSASLPPEQYF. The CDR3 bases are TGCAGTGCTAGTCTCCCCCCCGAGCAGTACTTC.

This sequence joins TRBV4-2 and TRBJ2-5; 7 positions match TRBD1. The V gene end was trimmed by 6 bases and the J gene end by 1 base; junction bases not matched to a gene: 5. Germline CDR1 is LGHNA and CDR2 is YNFKEQ. This CDR3 is 14 amino acids long. CDR3 nucleotide sequence: TGTGCCAGCAGTCAACAGGGGACCCAAGAGACCCAGTACTTC. Its translation: CASSQQGTQETQYF.

The gene calls are TRBV7-3 and TRBJ1-2, with a possible D match to TRBD1 (5 bases). The length of the CDR3 is 14 residues. V shed 5 bases and J shed 7 bases, with 17 bases lying between them. Germline CDR1 reads SGHTA; CDR2 reads FQGTGA. The CDR3 DNA sequence: TGTGCCAGCAGCGCAACAGGCACCCCCTTTGGCTACACCTTC. Protein: CASSATGTPFGYTF.

The chain employs TRBV28 and TRBJ2-7, with TRBD1 identical over 12 bases. There are 16 residues in the CDR3. J was trimmed by 7 bases and V by 5 bases; bases with no gene match: 12. Germline V gives CDR1 MDHEN, CDR2 SYDVKM. The CDR3 here is CASSNLRDRGRREQYF. The CDR3 nucleotides read TGTGCCAGCAGTAATCTCCGGGACAGGGGGCGCAGAGAGCAGTACTTC.

V gene TRBV29-1 combines with J gene TRBJ2-2; D is undetermined. The V end was cut by 1 base, the J end by 7 bases, with 10 bases between. The germline gives CDR1 SQVTM, CDR2 ANQGSEA. CDR3 length: 13 amino acids. CDR3 sequence reads: CSVEGQYGGELFF. CDR3 nucleotides: TGCAGCGTTGAAGGGCAGTACGGCGGGGAGCTGTTTTTT.

The chain recombines TRBV5-1 with TRBJ2-6; 7 nucleotides agree with TRBD1. The CDR3 totals 15 residues. Germline-derived CDR1 and CDR2 are SGHRS and YFSETQ. V lost 4 bases to trimming and J lost 4 bases; unmatched junction nucleotides: 5. CDR3 sequence reads: CASSAQGSGANVLTF. CDR3 nucleotide sequence: TGCGCCAGCAGCGCACAGGGGTCCGGGGCCAACGTCCTGACTTTC.

The chain is built from TRBV19 and TRBJ2-2; the D is unclear. V was clipped by 3 bases and J by 5 bases, with 13 bases between them. Germline CDR1 is LNHDA and CDR2 is SQIVND (reference sequence). CDR3 size: 15 residues. Here the CDR3 reads CASSMILTRTGELFF. DNA of the CDR3: TGTGCCAGTAGTATGATCCTAACGAGGACCGGGGAGCTGTTTTTT. Supplemented by reference TRBV19 and TRBJ2-2, the full variable domain reads DGGITQSPKYLFRKEGQNVTLSCEQNLNHDAMYWYRQDPGQGLRLIYYSQIVNDFQKGDIAEGYSVSREKKESFPLTVTSAQKNPTAFYLCASSMILTRTGELFFGEGSRLTVL.

The chain recombines TRBV5-6 with TRBJ2-3, with TRBD1 matching over 8 bases. The V gene end was trimmed by 4 bases and the J gene end by 4 bases; junction bases not matched to a gene: 5. The CDR3 length is 14 residues. CDR1 SGHDT and CDR2 YYEEEE come from the germline V gene. Here the CDR3 reads CASSQLTGADTQYF. DNA for the CDR3: TGTGCCAGCAGCCAACTGACAGGGGCAGATACGCAGTATTTT.

The rearrangement links TRBV5-1 to TRBJ2-5, with D possibly matching TRBD1 (5 bases). The CDR3 length is 14 residues. CDR1 is SGHRS and CDR2 is YFSETQ in the germline V gene. Trimming took off 2 bases at V and 5 bases at J, with 13 bases between the two ends. Here the CDR3 reads CASSLSAGRETQYF. The CDR3 DNA sequence: TGCGCCAGCAGCTTAAGTGCAGGGCGCGAGACCCAGTACTTC.

This CDR3 is CASSARVEDSPLHF. DNA of the CDR3: TGTGCCAGCAGCGCCAGGGTAGAGGATTCACCCCTCCACTTT. The gene calls are TRBV9 and TRBJ1-6; TRBD1 is a possible D gene (5 bases). Germline-derived CDR1 and CDR2 are SGDLS and YYNGEE. Trimming removed 3 bases from V and 8 bases from J, with 12 bases in between. The CDR3 is 14 amino acids. Variable domain in full (rest from reference TRBV9 and TRBJ1-6): DSGVTQTPKHLITATGQRVTLRCSPRSGDLSVYWYQQSLDQGLQFLIQYYNGEERAKGNILERFSAQQFPDLHSELNLSSLELGDSALYFCASSARVEDSPLHFGNGTRLTVT.

CDR3 region: CASSPGGTYKDEQYF. Here the CDR3 DNA reads TGTGCCAGTAGCCCCGGAGGGACATACAAGGACGAGCAGTACTTC. V is TRBV19 and J is TRBJ2-7, with D perhaps given as TRBD1 or TRBD2 (6 bases each). CDR3 length equals 15 residues. Germline CDR1 is LNHDA and CDR2 is SQIVND (reference sequence). V lost 6 bases to trimming and J lost 5 bases, with 20 bases between them.

J is TRBJ2-7 and V is TRBV5-1; TRBD1 matches 9 bases. V was pared by 4 bases and J by 7 bases, with 9 bases of the junction left unmatched. Germline lookup yields CDR1 SGHRS and CDR2 YFSETQ. This CDR3 has 14 residues. The CDR3 region has the DNA TGCGCCAGCAGCCCCGAAGGGACAGGGAGGGAGCAGTACTTC. It is translated as CASSPEGTGREQYF.

The V call is TRBV25-1, the J call TRBJ1-2, with TRBD1 as a possible D gene (6 bases). Germline CDR1 is MGHDK and CDR2 is SYGVNS. The CDR3 totals 12 residues. Trimming removed 4 bases from V and 8 bases from J, with 11 bases in between. The CDR3 region is CASSGWTDGYTF. CDR3 nucleotides: TGTGCCAGCAGTGGATGGACAGACGGCTACACCTTC.

The chain combines TRBV19 with TRBJ2-1, with D perhaps TRBD2 (5 bases). V was pared by 1 base and J by 10 bases, with 11 bases between. The CDR3 runs to 13 residues. Per germline, CDR1 LNHDA and CDR2 SQIVND (reference sequence). The CDR3 coding sequence is TGTGCCAGTAGTATAGTGAGGGCGGACGAGCAGTTCTTC. This codes for CASSIVRADEQFF.

The CDR3 DNA reads TGTGCCACCAGACCTGGGGGACACCTCAATCAGCCCCAGCATTTT. This sequence encodes CATRPGGHLNQPQHF. The chain couples TRBV28 to TRBJ1-5; D might be TRBD1 (6 bases). The germline V and J ends were trimmed by 10 bases and 3 bases, with 19 bases remaining between them. This CDR3 has 15 amino acids. CDR1 and CDR2 from the germline V gene are MDHEN and SYDVKM.

The rearrangement joins TRBV29-1 to TRBJ2-7, with unresolved D. Trimming took 5 bases from V and 8 from J, leaving 16 bases between them. The CDR3 covers 12 residues. Germline V gene sequence: CDR1 SQVTM, CDR2 ANQGSEA. The DNA for the CDR3 is TGCAGCGTTCTCCTGGACGGTTCGCAGCAGTACTTC. Amino acids: CSVLLDGSQQYF.

The V call is TRBV11-2, the J call TRBJ1-2; D may be TRBD1 (5 bases). CDR1 is SGHAT, CDR2 FQNNGV, per germline. The CDR3 has 14 amino acids. V was shortened by 6 bases and J by 2 bases, with 13 bases between the two germline ends. CDR3 in amino acids: CASRPTGPNYGYTF. The CDR3 DNA is TGTGCCAGCAGACCCACGGGGCCCAACTATGGCTACACCTTC.

The chain has TRBV5-1 and TRBJ2-2; 7 positions agree with TRBD1. The CDR3 covers 15 residues. Germline V CDR1 and CDR2: SGHRS, YFSETQ. The V gene end was trimmed by 5 bases and the J gene end by 1 base; junction bases not matched to a gene: 5. The CDR3 region is CASRRTGVNTGELFF. The DNA for the CDR3 is TGCGCCAGCAGGAGGACAGGAGTGAACACCGGGGAGCTGTTTTTT.

The chain employs TRBV18 and TRBJ1-6, with TRBD1 matching over 7 bases. The CDR3 is 12 residues long. Germline assignment: CDR1 KGHSH and CDR2 LQKENI. V lost 5 bases, J lost 9 bases, and 1 base stayed unmatched. CDR3 in DNA: TGTGCCAGCTCAGACAGGGTTTCACCCCTCCACTTT. Translated, it gives CASSDRVSPLHF.